The 2 T cell receptor beta chains listed next were all sequenced from one sample in a study of cytomegalovirus exposure and HLA in healthy donors. The PCR ran on 60 Vbeta and 13 Jbeta primers. Clones were read by immunoSEQ multiplex PCR, and TCRdb kept only the in-frame ones, dropping some. The sample shows about 190,000 clones, about four fifths of them seen only once. The source material was PBMCs. Receptor source: a man in his fifties or sixties in good health and CMV-seronegative.

Only one count was recorded for this clone. J is TRBJ2-5 and V is TRBV28, with D perhaps TRBD1 (6 bases). This CDR3 is 12 amino acids long. Trimming removed 8 bases at V and 5 bases at J, with 12 bases between. The germline CDR1 and CDR2 sequences are MDHEN and SYDVKM. The CDR3 region has the DNA TGTGCCAGCCGGGACAACGGGGAGACCCAGTACTTC. It yields the protein CASRDNGETQYF.

The V gene is TRBV28, the J gene TRBJ1-4; perhaps TRBD1 as D (5 bases). Germline values: CDR1 MDHEN, CDR2 SYDVKM. With 2 bases removed from V and 7 bases from J, the gap between germline ends came to 11 bases. CDR3 length equals 14 residues. CDR3 loop: CASSLRTPREKLFF. CDR3 sequence (DNA): TGTGCCAGCAGTTTAAGGACACCACGTGAAAAACTGTTTTTT.